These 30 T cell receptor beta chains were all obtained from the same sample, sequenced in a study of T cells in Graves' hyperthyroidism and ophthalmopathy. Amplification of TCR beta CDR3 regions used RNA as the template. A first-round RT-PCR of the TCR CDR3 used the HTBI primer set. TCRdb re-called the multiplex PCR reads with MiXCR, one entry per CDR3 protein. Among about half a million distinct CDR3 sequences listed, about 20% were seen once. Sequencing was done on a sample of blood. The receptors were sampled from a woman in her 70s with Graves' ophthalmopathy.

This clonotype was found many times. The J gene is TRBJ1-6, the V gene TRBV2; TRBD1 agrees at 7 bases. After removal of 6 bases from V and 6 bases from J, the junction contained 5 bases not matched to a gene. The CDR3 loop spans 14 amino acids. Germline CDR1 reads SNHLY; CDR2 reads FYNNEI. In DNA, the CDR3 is TGTGCCAGCAGGGGGACAGACCTTAATTCACCCCTCCACTTT. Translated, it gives CASRGTDLNSPLHF.

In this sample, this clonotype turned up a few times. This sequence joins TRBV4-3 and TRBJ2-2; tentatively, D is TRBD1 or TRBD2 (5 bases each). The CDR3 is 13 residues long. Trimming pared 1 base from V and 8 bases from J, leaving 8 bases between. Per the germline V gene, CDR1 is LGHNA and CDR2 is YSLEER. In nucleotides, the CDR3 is TGCGCCAGCAGCCAAGGAGGGGAAGGGGAGCTGTTTTTT. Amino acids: CASSQGGEGELFF.

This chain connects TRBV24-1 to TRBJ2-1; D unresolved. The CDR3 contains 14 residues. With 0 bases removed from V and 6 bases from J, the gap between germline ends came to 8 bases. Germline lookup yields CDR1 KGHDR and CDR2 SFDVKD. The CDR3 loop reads CATSDLGQSNEQFF. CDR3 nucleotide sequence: TGTGCCACCAGTGATTTGGGCCAGTCCAATGAGCAGTTCTTC.

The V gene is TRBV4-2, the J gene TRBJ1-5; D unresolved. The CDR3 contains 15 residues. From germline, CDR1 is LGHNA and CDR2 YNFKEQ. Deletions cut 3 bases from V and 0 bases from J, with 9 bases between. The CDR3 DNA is TGTGCCAGCAGCCATAGTACGAATAGCAATCAGCCCCAGCATTTT. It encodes CASSHSTNSNQPQHF.

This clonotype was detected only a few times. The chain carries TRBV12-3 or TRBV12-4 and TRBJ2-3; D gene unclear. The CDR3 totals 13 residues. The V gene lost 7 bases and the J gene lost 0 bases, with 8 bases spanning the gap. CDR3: CASKLSSTDTQYF. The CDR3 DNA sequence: TGTGCCAGCAAACTGAGCAGCACAGATACGCAGTATTTT.

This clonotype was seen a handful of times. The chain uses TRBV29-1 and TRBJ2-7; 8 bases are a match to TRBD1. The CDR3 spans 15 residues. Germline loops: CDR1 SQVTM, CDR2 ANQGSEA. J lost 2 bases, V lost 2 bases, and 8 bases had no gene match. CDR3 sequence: CSVEPQGAGPYEQYF. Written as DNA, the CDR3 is TGCAGCGTTGAACCGCAGGGGGCCGGTCCCTACGAGCAGTACTTC.

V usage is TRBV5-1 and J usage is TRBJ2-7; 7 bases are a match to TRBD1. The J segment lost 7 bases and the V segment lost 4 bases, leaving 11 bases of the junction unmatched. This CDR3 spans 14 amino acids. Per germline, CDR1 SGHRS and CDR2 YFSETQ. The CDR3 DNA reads TGCGCCAGCAGCCCCGACAGGGCTCAAGGGGAGCAGTACTTC. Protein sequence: CASSPDRAQGEQYF.

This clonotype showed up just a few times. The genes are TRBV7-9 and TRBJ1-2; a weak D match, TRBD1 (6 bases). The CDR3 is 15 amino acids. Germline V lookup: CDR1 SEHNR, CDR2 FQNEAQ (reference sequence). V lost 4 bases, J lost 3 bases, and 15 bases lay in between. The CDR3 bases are TGTGCCAGCAGCTCCCGACAGGCTGGGGACTATGGCTACACCTTC. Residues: CASSSRQAGDYGYTF.

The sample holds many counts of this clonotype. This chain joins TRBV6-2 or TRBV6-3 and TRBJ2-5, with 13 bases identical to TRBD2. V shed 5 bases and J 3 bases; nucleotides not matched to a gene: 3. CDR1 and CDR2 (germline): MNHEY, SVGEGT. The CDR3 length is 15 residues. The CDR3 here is CASSGGTSGKETQYF. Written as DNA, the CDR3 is TGTGCCAGCAGTGGCGGGACTAGCGGGAAAGAGACCCAGTACTTC.

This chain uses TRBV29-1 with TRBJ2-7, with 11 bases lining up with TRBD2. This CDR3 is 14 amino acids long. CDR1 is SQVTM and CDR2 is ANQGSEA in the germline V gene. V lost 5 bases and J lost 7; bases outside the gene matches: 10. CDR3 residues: CSVTIAGGLLEQYF. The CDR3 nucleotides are TGCAGCGTTACCATAGCGGGAGGGCTCTTGGAGCAGTACTTC.

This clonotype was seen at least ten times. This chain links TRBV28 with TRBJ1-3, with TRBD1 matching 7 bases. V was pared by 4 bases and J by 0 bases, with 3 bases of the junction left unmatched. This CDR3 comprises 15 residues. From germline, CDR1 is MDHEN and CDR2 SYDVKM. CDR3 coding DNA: TGTGCCAGCAGTTCGGGACAGTTCTCTGGAAACACCATATATTTT. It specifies CASSSGQFSGNTIYF.

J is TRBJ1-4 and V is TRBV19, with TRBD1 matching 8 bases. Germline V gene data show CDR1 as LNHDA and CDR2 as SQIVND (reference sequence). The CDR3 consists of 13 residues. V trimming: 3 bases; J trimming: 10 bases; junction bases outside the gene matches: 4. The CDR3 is CASSIPDRGKLFF. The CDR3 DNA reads TGTGCCAGTAGTATTCCCGACAGGGGAAAACTGTTTTTT.

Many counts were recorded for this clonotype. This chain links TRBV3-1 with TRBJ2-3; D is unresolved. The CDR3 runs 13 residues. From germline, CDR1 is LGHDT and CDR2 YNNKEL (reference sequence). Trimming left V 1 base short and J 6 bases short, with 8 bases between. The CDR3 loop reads CASSQGEWDTQYF. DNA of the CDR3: TGTGCCAGCAGCCAAGGAGAGTGGGATACGCAGTATTTT.

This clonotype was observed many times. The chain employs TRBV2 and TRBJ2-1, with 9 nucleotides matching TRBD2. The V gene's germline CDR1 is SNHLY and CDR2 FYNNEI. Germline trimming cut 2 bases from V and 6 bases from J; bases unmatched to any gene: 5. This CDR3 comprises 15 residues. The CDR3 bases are TGTGCCAGCAGTGAAAGGCTAGCGGGATTCAATGAGCAGTTCTTC. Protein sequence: CASSERLAGFNEQFF. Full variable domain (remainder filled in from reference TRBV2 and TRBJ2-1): EPEVTQTPSHQVTQMGQEVILRCVPISNHLYFYWYRQILGQKVEFLVSFYNNEISEKSEIFDDQFSVERPDGSNFTLKIRSTKLEDSAMYFCASSERLAGFNEQFFGPGTRLTVL.

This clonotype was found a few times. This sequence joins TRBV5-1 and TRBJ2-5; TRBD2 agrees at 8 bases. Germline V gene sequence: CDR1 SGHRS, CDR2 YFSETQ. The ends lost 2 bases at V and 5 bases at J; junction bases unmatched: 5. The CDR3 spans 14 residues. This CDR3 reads CASSFTGGLETQYF. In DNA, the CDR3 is TGCGCCAGCAGCTTTACGGGAGGGCTCGAGACCCAGTACTTC.

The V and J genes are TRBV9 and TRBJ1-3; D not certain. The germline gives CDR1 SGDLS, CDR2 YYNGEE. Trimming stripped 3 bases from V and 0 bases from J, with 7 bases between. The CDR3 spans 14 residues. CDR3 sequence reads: CASSAQSSGNTIYF. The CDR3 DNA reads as TGTGCCAGCAGCGCTCAGAGCTCTGGAAACACCATATATTTT.

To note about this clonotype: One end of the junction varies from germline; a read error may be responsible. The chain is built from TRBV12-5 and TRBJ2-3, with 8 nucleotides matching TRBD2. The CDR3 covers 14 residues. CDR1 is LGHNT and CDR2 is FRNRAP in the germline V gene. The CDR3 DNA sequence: TGTGCTAGTGGTCGAGCGGGGGCAATAGATAGGCAGTATTTT. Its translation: CASGRAGAIDRQYF. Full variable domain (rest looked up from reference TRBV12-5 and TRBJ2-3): DARVTQTPRHKVTEMGQEVTMRCQPILGHNTVFWYRQTMMQGLELLAYFRNRAPLDDSGMPKDRFSAEMPDATLATLKIQPSEPRDSAVYFCASGRAGAIDRQYFGPGTRLTVL.

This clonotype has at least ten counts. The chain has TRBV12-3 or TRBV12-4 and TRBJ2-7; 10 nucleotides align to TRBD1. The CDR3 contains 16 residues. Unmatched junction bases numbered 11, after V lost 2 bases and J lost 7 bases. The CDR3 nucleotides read TGTGCCAGCAGTTTATTTGCCGGGACAGGGGTTCGGGAGCAGTACTTC. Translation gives CASSLFAGTGVREQYF.

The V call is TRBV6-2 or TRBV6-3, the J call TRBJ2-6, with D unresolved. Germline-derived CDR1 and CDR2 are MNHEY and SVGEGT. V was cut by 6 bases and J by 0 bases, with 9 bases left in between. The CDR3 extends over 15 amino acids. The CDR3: CASRTGSSGANVLTF. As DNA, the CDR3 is TGTGCCAGCAGAACCGGTAGCTCTGGGGCCAACGTCCTGACTTTC.

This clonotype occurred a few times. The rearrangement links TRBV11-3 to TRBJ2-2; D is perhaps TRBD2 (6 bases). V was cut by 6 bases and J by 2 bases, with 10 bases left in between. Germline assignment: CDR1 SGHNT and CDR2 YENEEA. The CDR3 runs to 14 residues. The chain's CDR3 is CASRTSSNTGELFF. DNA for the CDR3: TGTGCCAGCAGAACTAGCAGTAACACCGGGGAGCTGTTTTTT.

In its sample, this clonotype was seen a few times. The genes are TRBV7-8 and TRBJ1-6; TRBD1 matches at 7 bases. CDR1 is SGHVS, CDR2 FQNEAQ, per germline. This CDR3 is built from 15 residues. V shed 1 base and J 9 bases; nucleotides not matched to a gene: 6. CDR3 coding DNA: TGTGCCAGCAGCTTAGTGCAGGGGGTGGCTTCACCCCTCCACTTT. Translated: CASSLVQGVASPLHF.

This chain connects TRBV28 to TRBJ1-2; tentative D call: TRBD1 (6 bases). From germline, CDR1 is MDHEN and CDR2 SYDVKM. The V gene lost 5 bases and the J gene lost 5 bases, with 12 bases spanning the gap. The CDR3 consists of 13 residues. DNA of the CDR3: TGTGCCAGCAGTCAGGACAGTAGATATGGCTACACCTTC. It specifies CASSQDSRYGYTF.

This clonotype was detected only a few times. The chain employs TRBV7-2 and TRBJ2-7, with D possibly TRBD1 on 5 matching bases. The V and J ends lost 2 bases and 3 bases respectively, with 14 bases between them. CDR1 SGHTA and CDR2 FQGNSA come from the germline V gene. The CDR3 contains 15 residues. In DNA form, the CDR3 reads TGTGCCAGCAGCTTAATATCCAGGGCTGACTACGAGCAGTACTTC. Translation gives CASSLISRADYEQYF.

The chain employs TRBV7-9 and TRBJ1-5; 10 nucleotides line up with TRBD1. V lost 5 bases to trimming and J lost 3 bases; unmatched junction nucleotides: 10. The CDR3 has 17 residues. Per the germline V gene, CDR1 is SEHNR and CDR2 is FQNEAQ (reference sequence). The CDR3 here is CASSPWRGQGNNQPQHF. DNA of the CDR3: TGTGCCAGCAGCCCCTGGAGGGGACAGGGGAACAATCAGCCCCAGCATTTT.

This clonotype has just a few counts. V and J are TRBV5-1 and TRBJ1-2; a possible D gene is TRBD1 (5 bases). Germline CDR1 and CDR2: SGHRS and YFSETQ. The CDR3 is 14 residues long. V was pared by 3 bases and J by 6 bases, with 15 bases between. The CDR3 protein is CASSSLPGSDGYTF. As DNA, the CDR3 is TGCGCCAGCAGCTCCCTTCCAGGGTCTGATGGCTACACCTTC.

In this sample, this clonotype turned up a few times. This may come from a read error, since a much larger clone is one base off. CDR3 nucleotides: TGTGCCAGCAGCGCGGAAAGGAACACTGAAGCTTTCTTT. It encodes CASSAERNTEAFF. V and J are TRBV5-4 and TRBJ1-1; D is unclear. CDR3 size: 13 residues. Germline V gene data show CDR1 as SGHNT and CDR2 as YYREEE (reference sequence). Trimming cost V 4 bases and J 1 base, with 8 bases left between them.

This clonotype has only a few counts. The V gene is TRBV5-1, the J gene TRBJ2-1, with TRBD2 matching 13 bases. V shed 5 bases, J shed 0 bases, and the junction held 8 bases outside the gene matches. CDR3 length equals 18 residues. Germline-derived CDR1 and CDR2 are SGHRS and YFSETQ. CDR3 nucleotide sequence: TGCGCCAGCAGGGTGATGACTAGCGGGAGGAACTCCTACAATGAGCAGTTCTTC. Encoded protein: CASRVMTSGRNSYNEQFF.

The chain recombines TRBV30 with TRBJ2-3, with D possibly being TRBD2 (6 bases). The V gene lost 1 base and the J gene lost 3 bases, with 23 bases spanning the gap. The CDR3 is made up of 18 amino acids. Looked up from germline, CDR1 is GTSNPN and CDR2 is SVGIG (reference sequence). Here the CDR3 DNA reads TGTGCCTGGAGTGCGGCCGGGAGAAGGAGAAGGATAACAGATACGCAGTATTTT. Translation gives CAWSAAGRRRRITDTQYF.

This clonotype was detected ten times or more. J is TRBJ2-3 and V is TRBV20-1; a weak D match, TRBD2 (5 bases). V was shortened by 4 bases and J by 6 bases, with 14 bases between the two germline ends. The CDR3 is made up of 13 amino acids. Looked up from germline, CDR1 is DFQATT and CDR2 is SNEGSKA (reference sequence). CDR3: CSATGKSWDTQYF. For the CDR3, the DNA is TGCAGTGCTACCGGGAAATCGTGGGATACGCAGTATTTT.

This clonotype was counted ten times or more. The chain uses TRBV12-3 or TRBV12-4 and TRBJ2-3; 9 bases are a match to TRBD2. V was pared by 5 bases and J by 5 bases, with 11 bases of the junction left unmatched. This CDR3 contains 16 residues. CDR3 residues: CASSILGTSLRDTQYF. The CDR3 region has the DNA TGTGCCAGCAGTATACTTGGGACTAGCCTAAGAGATACGCAGTATTTT.